This is a list of T cell receptor beta chains from one sample in a study of CD8+CD57+ T cells in acquired aplastic anemia. Using its own MiXCR run on the reads, TCRdb lists one record per CDR3 protein. The sample lists approximately 300,000 distinct CDR3 sequences, 56% seen once, with 1.3% in the top ten. The specimen sequenced was sorted CD4+, CD8+, or CD8+CD57+ T cells (not recorded which) from PBMCs. The receptors here all came from a human donor with aplastic anemia. CDR3s include the opening cysteine and the closing phenylalanine or tryptophan. The order of the fields is D gene, clone size, V gene, J gene, CDR3 protein, CDR3 DNA. A D gene is named only where the DNA matches it firmly. Some rows have no size entry. The others give once, few or many, or a class for an expanded clone.

D gene: .
clone size: few
V gene: TRBV7-2
J gene: TRBJ2-6
CDR3 protein: CASSLESTASGANVLTF
CDR3 DNA: TGTGCCAGCAGCTTAGAATCGACCGCCTCTGGGGCCAACGTCCTGACTTTC

D gene: TRBD1
clone size: many
V gene: TRBV7-2
J gene: TRBJ2-3
CDR3 protein: CASSPRQGVIDTQYF
CDR3 DNA: TGTGCCAGCAGCCCACGACAGGGGGTAATAGATACGCAGTATTTT

D gene: .
clone size: .
V gene: TRBV9
J gene: TRBJ1-5
CDR3 protein: CASSAPVGNQPQHF
CDR3 DNA: TGTGCCAGCAGCGCTCCGGTAGGGAATCAGCCCCAGCATTTT

D gene: .
clone size: many
V gene: TRBV20-1
J gene: TRBJ1-5
CDR3 protein: CSAGLGGGNQPQHF
CDR3 DNA: TGCAGTGCTGGGCTGGGGGGAGGGAATCAGCCCCAGCATTTT

D gene: TRBD2
clone size: .
V gene: TRBV9
J gene: TRBJ2-2
CDR3 protein: CASSPGLDTGELFF
CDR3 DNA: TGTGCCAGCAGCCCGGGACTAGACACCGGGGAGCTGTTTTTT

D gene: .
clone size: many
V gene: TRBV24-1
J gene: TRBJ2-7
CDR3 protein: CATSDFTARGYEQYF
CDR3 DNA: TGTGCCACCAGTGATTTCACAGCCAGAGGCTACGAGCAGTACTTC

D gene: .
clone size: .
V gene: TRBV20-1
J gene: TRBJ1-1
CDR3 protein: CSASDGTFLLF
CDR3 DNA: TGCAGTGCTAGCGACGGGACCTTTCTACTATTT

D gene: TRBD1
clone size: many
V gene: TRBV19
J gene: TRBJ2-5
CDR3 protein: CATQRAGGVETQYF
CDR3 DNA: TGTGCCACCCAAAGGGCAGGGGGCGTAGAGACCCAGTACTTC

D gene: TRBD1
clone size: many
V gene: TRBV10-3
J gene: TRBJ2-3
CDR3 protein: CAISPGQGPTDTQYF
CDR3 DNA: TGTGCCATCAGTCCGGGACAGGGACCCACAGATACGCAGTATTTT

D gene: .
clone size: .
V gene: TRBV7-7
J gene: TRBJ2-7
CDR3 protein: CASSPGVRGSYEQYF
CDR3 DNA: TGTGCTAGCAGCCCAGGGGTAAGGGGCTCCTACGAGCAGTACTTC

D gene: .
clone size: once
V gene: TRBV7-8
J gene: TRBJ1-2
CDR3 protein: CASSQAPVLHGYTF
CDR3 DNA: TGCGCCAGCAGCCAAGCGCCGGTCCTGCATGGCTACACCTTC